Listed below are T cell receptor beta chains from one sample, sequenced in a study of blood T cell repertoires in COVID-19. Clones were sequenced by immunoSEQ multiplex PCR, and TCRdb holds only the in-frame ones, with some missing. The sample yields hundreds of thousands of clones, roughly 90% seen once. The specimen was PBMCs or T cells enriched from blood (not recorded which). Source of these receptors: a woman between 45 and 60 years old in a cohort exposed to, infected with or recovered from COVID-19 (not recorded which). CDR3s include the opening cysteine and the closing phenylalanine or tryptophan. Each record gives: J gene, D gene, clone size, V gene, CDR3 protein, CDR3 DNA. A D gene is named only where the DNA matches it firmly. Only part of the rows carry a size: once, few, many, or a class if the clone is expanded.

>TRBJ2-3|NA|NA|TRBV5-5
CASSLSGNSGYF
TGTGCCAGCAGCTTATCCGGGAATTCCGGGTATTTT
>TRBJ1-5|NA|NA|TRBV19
CASSIRTVSNQPQHF
TGTGCCAGTAGTATAAGAACAGTCAGCAATCAGCCCCAGCATTTT
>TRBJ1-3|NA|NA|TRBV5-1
CASSLTRGGNTIYF
TGCGCCAGCAGCTTGACGCGGGGTGGAAACACCATATATTTT
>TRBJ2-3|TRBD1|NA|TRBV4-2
CASSQDGTGRTDTQYF
TGTGCCAGCAGCCAAGATGGGACAGGGCGTACAGATACGCAGTATTTT
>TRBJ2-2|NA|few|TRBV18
CASTGDRNTGELFF
TGTGCCAGCACGGGGGACAGGAACACCGGGGAGCTGTTTTTT
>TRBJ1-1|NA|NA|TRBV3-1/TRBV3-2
CASSQVYTGRTEAFF
TGTGCCAGCAGCCAAGTATATACAGGGCGCACTGAAGCTTTCTTT
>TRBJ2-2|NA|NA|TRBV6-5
CASMDQGRNTGELFF
TGTGCCAGCATGGACCAGGGCCGAAACACCGGGGAGCTGTTTTTT
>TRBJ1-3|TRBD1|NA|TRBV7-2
CASSPDRATGNTIYF
TGTGCCAGCAGCCCTGACAGGGCGACTGGAAACACCATATATTTT
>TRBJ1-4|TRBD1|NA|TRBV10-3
CAISPSPGQGTEKLFF
TGTGCCATCAGTCCCTCGCCGGGACAGGGAACTGAAAAACTGTTTTTT
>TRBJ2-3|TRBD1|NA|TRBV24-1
CATSDLKLRDRGRDTQYF
TGTGCCACCAGTGATTTAAAACTCCGGGACAGGGGAAGAGATACGCAGTATTTT
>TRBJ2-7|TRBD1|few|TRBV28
CASSTGHDYEQYF
TGTGCCAGCTCGACAGGGCACGACTACGAGCAGTACTTC
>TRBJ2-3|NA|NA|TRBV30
CAWSKTFWTDTQYF
TGTGCCTGGAGTAAGACTTTTTGGACAGATACGCAGTATTTT
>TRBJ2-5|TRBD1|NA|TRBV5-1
CASSPRTGDGETQYF
TGCGCCAGCAGCCCCCGGACAGGGGATGGAGAGACCCAGTACTTC
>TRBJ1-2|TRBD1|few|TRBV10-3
CAISAQGSGYGYTF
TGTGCCATCAGCGCACAGGGGTCGGGATATGGCTACACCTTC
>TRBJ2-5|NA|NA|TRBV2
CASSEQVEQETQYF
TGTGCCAGCAGTGAACAGGTCGAACAAGAGACCCAGTACTTC
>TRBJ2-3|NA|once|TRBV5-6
CASSLDVGWVVDTQYF
TGTGCCAGCAGCTTGGATGTCGGGTGGGTAGTGGATACGCAGTATTTT
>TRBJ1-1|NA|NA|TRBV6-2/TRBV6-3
CASSPGDSEAFF
TGTGCCAGCAGTCCGGGCGACAGTGAAGCTTTCTTT
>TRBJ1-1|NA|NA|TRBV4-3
CASSQVRGGNTEAFF
TGCGCCAGCAGCCAAGTCCGGGGGGGGAACACTGAAGCTTTCTTT
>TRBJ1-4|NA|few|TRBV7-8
CASRGGGKEKLFF
TGTGCCAGCAGGGGAGGGGGGAAGGAAAAACTGTTTTTT
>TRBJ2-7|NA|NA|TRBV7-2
CASSLATGTYEQYF
TGTGCCAGCAGCTTAGCCACAGGGACCTACGAGCAGTACTTC
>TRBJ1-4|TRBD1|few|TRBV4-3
CASSHATGGKLGKLFF
TGCGCCAGCAGCCACGCTACAGGGGGCAAATTGGGAAAACTGTTTTTT
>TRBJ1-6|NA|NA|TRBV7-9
CASSLVGGPYNSPLHF
TGTGCCAGCAGCTTAGTCGGAGGCCCCTATAATTCACCCCTCCACTTT
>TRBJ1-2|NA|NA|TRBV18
CASSPGLMDGYTF
TGTGCCAGCTCACCCGGGTTAATGGATGGCTACACCTTC